The clone carrying this T cell receptor beta chain showed up just a few times. These gene names are mouse names. Read data end 4 residues before the CDR3 end; the end is taken from the germline J gene. After removal of 0 bases from V and 1 base from J, the junction contained 5 bases not matched to a gene. The CDR3 contains 17 residues. In germline, CDR1 is LGHNA, CDR2 YNLKQL (reference sequence). After isolation, RNA underwent reverse transcription to generate cDNA as the sequencing template. TCRdb's table, derived via immunoSEQ multiplex PCR, lists solely in-frame clones and lacks some. This set yields more than 250,000 clones and no singletons; the top ten hold 0.9% to 1.5%. This specimen comes from a study of CD8+ T cells in alopecia areata. Scientists pooled cutaneous lymph node cells and sorted them on CD4, CD8alpha, NKG2D, NKG2ACE and other markers.

The specimen sequenced was CD4+ T cells sorted from a lymph node. The receptor comes from a C3H/HeJ mouse with alopecia areata. These mice share the MHC haplotype H2-k. This chain links TRBV5 with TRBJ2-2; 7 positions match TRBD2. The DNA read from the CDR3 is TGTGCCAGCAGCCAAGATCTCTGGGGGAGAAACACCGGG. Amino acids: CASSQDLWGRNTG. The whole CDR3 protein is CASSQDLWGRNTGQLYF.